This is a list of T cell receptor beta chains from one sample in a study of blood T cell repertoires in COVID-19. Repertoires were generated with immunoSEQ multiplex PCR, while TCRdb's copy carries only in-frame clones and drops some. This sample has some 140,000 clones, with just under 85% found just once. Sequencing was performed on peripheral blood. The receptors were sampled from a woman aged 55 to 70 with acute or convalescent COVID-19. Each CDR3 is given with its conserved first and last residue. A D gene is named only where the DNA matches it firmly. Clone size is given for some rows only: seen once, a few or many times, or a class if the clone is expanded.

v_call: TRBV4-1; j_call: TRBJ1-4; clone_size: few; d_call: .; cdr3_nt: TGCGCCAGCAGCCTCCTACAGGCAGCTAATGAAAAACTGTTTTTT; cdr3_aa: CASSLLQAANEKLFF
v_call: TRBV3-1/TRBV3-2; j_call: TRBJ2-5; clone_size: .; d_call: TRBD1; cdr3_nt: TGTGCCACCAGGGGGCGGAAAGAGACCCAGTACTTC; cdr3_aa: CATRGRKETQYF
v_call: TRBV3-1/TRBV3-2; j_call: TRBJ1-1; clone_size: .; d_call: TRBD1; cdr3_nt: TGTGCCAGCAGCCATGCCGGGACAGGGACGGCTTTCTTT; cdr3_aa: CASSHAGTGTAFF
v_call: TRBV30; j_call: TRBJ1-4; clone_size: .; d_call: TRBD1; cdr3_nt: TGTGCCTGGAGTGGGCAGACAGGGTCCACAACTAATGAAAAACTGTTTTTT; cdr3_aa: CAWSGQTGSTTNEKLFF
v_call: TRBV7-8; j_call: TRBJ2-3; clone_size: .; d_call: .; cdr3_nt: TGTGCCAGCAGCTTAGAACTGCAGGGGATAACGCAGTATTTT; cdr3_aa: CASSLELQGITQYF
v_call: TRBV29-1; j_call: TRBJ1-2; clone_size: .; d_call: .; cdr3_nt: TGCAGCGGCGCCGTAGAGGGCGGAATGTATGGCTACACCTTC; cdr3_aa: CSGAVEGGMYGYTF
v_call: TRBV7-6; j_call: TRBJ2-7; clone_size: .; d_call: .; cdr3_nt: TGTGCCAGCAGCTTAGGACGGGACACCTACGAGCAGTACTTC; cdr3_aa: CASSLGRDTYEQYF
v_call: TRBV5-6; j_call: TRBJ2-1; clone_size: .; d_call: .; cdr3_nt: TGTGCCAGCAGCTTCGGGGATGAGCAGTTCTTC; cdr3_aa: CASSFGDEQFF
v_call: TRBV27; j_call: TRBJ2-6; clone_size: .; d_call: TRBD1; cdr3_nt: TGTGCCAGGTTCCCCGGGACAGCGGACTCTGGGGCCAACGTCCTGACTTTC; cdr3_aa: CARFPGTADSGANVLTF
v_call: TRBV10-2; j_call: TRBJ1-2; clone_size: many; d_call: .; cdr3_nt: TGCGCCAGCAGCGCCGACAGTTATGGCTACACCTTC; cdr3_aa: CASSADSYGYTF
v_call: TRBV7-6; j_call: TRBJ1-1; clone_size: .; d_call: TRBD1; cdr3_nt: TGTGCCAGCAGCGCTAGACAGGGGGGGAACACTGAAGCTTTCTTT; cdr3_aa: CASSARQGGNTEAFF
v_call: TRBV5-1; j_call: TRBJ1-2; clone_size: once; d_call: .; cdr3_nt: TGCGCCAGCAGCTTGGCCTCGGGGAGTTATGGCTACACCTTC; cdr3_aa: CASSLASGSYGYTF
v_call: TRBV7-2; j_call: TRBJ1-5; clone_size: .; d_call: TRBD1; cdr3_nt: TGTGCCAGCAGCTTGGGACAGGGGGCTCATAGCAATCAGCCCCAGCATTTT; cdr3_aa: CASSLGQGAHSNQPQHF
v_call: TRBV2; j_call: TRBJ1-5; clone_size: .; d_call: .; cdr3_nt: TGTGCCAGCAGTCAACAGATTAGCAATCAGCCCCAGCATTTT; cdr3_aa: CASSQQISNQPQHF
v_call: TRBV15; j_call: TRBJ1-5; clone_size: once; d_call: TRBD1; cdr3_nt: TGTGCCACCAGCAGAGCAGACAGGGGGTATCAGCCCCAGCATTTT; cdr3_aa: CATSRADRGYQPQHF
v_call: TRBV29-1; j_call: TRBJ1-4; clone_size: few; d_call: .; cdr3_nt: TGCAGCGTTTCTCCAGGCCGTAATGAAAAACTGTTTTTT; cdr3_aa: CSVSPGRNEKLFF
v_call: TRBV7-9; j_call: TRBJ2-5; clone_size: once; d_call: .; cdr3_nt: TGTGCCAGCAGCTTAAGAATTGGCGGGCAAGAGACCCAGTACTTC; cdr3_aa: CASSLRIGGQETQYF
v_call: TRBV5-5; j_call: TRBJ1-2; clone_size: .; d_call: .; cdr3_nt: TGTGCCAGCAGCTTGGCGGCAGGAAGTAACTATGGCTACACCTTC; cdr3_aa: CASSLAAGSNYGYTF
v_call: TRBV18; j_call: TRBJ2-1; clone_size: .; d_call: TRBD2; cdr3_nt: TGTGCCAGCTCAGAGACTAGCGGGGGTACCAATGAGCAGTTCTTC; cdr3_aa: CASSETSGGTNEQFF
v_call: TRBV4-1; j_call: TRBJ1-1; clone_size: .; d_call: TRBD1; cdr3_nt: TGCGCCAGCAGCTTGGGACAGGGGCGCATGAACACTGAAGCTTTCTTT; cdr3_aa: CASSLGQGRMNTEAFF
v_call: TRBV4-2; j_call: TRBJ2-1; clone_size: .; d_call: .; cdr3_nt: TGTGCCAGCAGCCAAGACACTAGTGATTCCTACAATGAGCAGTTCTTC; cdr3_aa: CASSQDTSDSYNEQFF
v_call: TRBV28; j_call: TRBJ1-6; clone_size: .; d_call: TRBD1; cdr3_nt: TGTGCCAGCAGTGACCCGGGACAGGGAGCTTCACCCCTCCACTTT; cdr3_aa: CASSDPGQGASPLHF
v_call: TRBV19; j_call: TRBJ2-1; clone_size: .; d_call: TRBD2; cdr3_nt: TGTGCCAGTAGGCCGCGACTAGCGGGGGACAATGAGCAGTTCTTC; cdr3_aa: CASRPRLAGDNEQFF
v_call: TRBV2; j_call: TRBJ2-3; clone_size: .; d_call: .; cdr3_nt: TGTGCCAGCAGTGAAGTCTTGAGCACAGATACGCAGTATTTT; cdr3_aa: CASSEVLSTDTQYF
v_call: TRBV19; j_call: TRBJ1-4; clone_size: .; d_call: TRBD1; cdr3_nt: TGTGCCAGTAGCCGGCAGGGGGCCGGTAATGAAAAACTGTTTTTT; cdr3_aa: CASSRQGAGNEKLFF
v_call: TRBV6-5; j_call: TRBJ1-5; clone_size: .; d_call: TRBD1; cdr3_nt: TGTGCCAGCAGTCCCGGGACAGGTAATCAGCCCCAGCATTTT; cdr3_aa: CASSPGTGNQPQHF
v_call: TRBV5-1; j_call: TRBJ2-1; clone_size: .; d_call: TRBD2; cdr3_nt: TGCGCCAGCAGCTTGGCAGCGGGGGGGCTCCACAATGAGCAGTTCTTC; cdr3_aa: CASSLAAGGLHNEQFF
v_call: TRBV6-4; j_call: TRBJ1-2; clone_size: .; d_call: TRBD1; cdr3_nt: TGTGCCAGCAGTGACTGGGACAGGGAACCCCTCCACTATGGCTACACCTTC; cdr3_aa: CASSDWDREPLHYGYTF
v_call: TRBV5-1; j_call: TRBJ2-2; clone_size: .; d_call: .; cdr3_nt: TGCGCCAGCAGCTCGACAATAACCCCGGCGAACACCGGGGAGCTGTTTTTT; cdr3_aa: CASSSTITPANTGELFF
v_call: TRBV7-3; j_call: TRBJ2-3; clone_size: .; d_call: .; cdr3_nt: TGTGCCAGCAGCTTAAGACAGTCCACAGATACGCAGTATTTT; cdr3_aa: CASSLRQSTDTQYF
v_call: TRBV5-1; j_call: TRBJ1-1; clone_size: few; d_call: .; cdr3_nt: TGCGCCAGCAGCTTGGCCCCGGGTTTCACTGAAGCTTTCTTT; cdr3_aa: CASSLAPGFTEAFF
v_call: TRBV15; j_call: TRBJ1-1; clone_size: .; d_call: .; cdr3_nt: TGTGCCACCCTCACTCACCCAAACACTGAAGCTTTCTTT; cdr3_aa: CATLTHPNTEAFF
v_call: TRBV6-5; j_call: TRBJ2-3; clone_size: .; d_call: .; cdr3_nt: TGTGCCAGCAGTTACGCGGGACAGCGCACAGATACGCAGTATTTT; cdr3_aa: CASSYAGQRTDTQYF
v_call: TRBV7-9; j_call: TRBJ2-3; clone_size: .; d_call: TRBD2; cdr3_nt: TGTGCCAGCAGCTCTAGCGGGGGGGCCGCAGATACGCAGTATTTT; cdr3_aa: CASSSSGGAADTQYF
v_call: TRBV10-2; j_call: TRBJ1-2; clone_size: .; d_call: .; cdr3_nt: TGCGCCAGCAGTGAGTCGGACCGGGGAGGCTACACCTTC; cdr3_aa: CASSESDRGGYTF
v_call: TRBV28; j_call: TRBJ2-1; clone_size: .; d_call: .; cdr3_nt: TGTGCCAGCAGTTTGGGGGGAGTCTACAATGAGCAGTTCTTC; cdr3_aa: CASSLGGVYNEQFF
v_call: TRBV15; j_call: TRBJ1-4; clone_size: .; d_call: TRBD1; cdr3_nt: TGTGCCACCAGCAGAGATTCCGGGACAGGTCGCATCGTACTGTTTTTT; cdr3_aa: CATSRDSGTGRIVLFF
v_call: TRBV5-1; j_call: TRBJ2-5; clone_size: .; d_call: .; cdr3_nt: TGCGCCAGCAGCTATCTTCCAGGCGACCAAGAGACCCAGTACTTC; cdr3_aa: CASSYLPGDQETQYF
v_call: TRBV6-6; j_call: TRBJ2-1; clone_size: few; d_call: TRBD2; cdr3_nt: TGTGCCAGCAGCCGACGCTCTCTCAATAGCGGGGGGGCCTACAATGAGCAGTTCTTC; cdr3_aa: CASSRRSLNSGGAYNEQFF
v_call: TRBV10-1; j_call: TRBJ1-2; clone_size: once; d_call: .; cdr3_nt: TGCGCCAGCAGTACAGGGACGGATCAATCAGGCTACACCTTC; cdr3_aa: CASSTGTDQSGYTF
v_call: TRBV4-1; j_call: TRBJ1-5; clone_size: few; d_call: .; cdr3_nt: TGCGCCAGCAGCCAAGATGATAGGAGGGGTTATAGCAATCAGCCCCAGCATTTT; cdr3_aa: CASSQDDRRGYSNQPQHF
v_call: TRBV5-4; j_call: TRBJ1-1; clone_size: .; d_call: TRBD1; cdr3_nt: TGTGCCAGCAGCTTGAGGACAGGGTCGAGGGACACTGAAGCTTTCTTT; cdr3_aa: CASSLRTGSRDTEAFF
v_call: TRBV12-3/TRBV12-4; j_call: TRBJ1-1; clone_size: once; d_call: .; cdr3_nt: TGTGCCAGCAGTCCAGGGTTGAACACTGAAGCTTTCTTT; cdr3_aa: CASSPGLNTEAFF
v_call: TRBV28; j_call: TRBJ1-5; clone_size: once; d_call: TRBD1; cdr3_nt: TGTGCCAGCAGTTCCCCCTCGACAGGGCATCAGCCCCAGCATTTT; cdr3_aa: CASSSPSTGHQPQHF
v_call: TRBV5-1; j_call: TRBJ2-2; clone_size: .; d_call: .; cdr3_nt: TGCGCCAGCAGCCCTCGGACAGAGAACACCGGGGAGCTGTTTTTT; cdr3_aa: CASSPRTENTGELFF
v_call: TRBV12-3/TRBV12-4; j_call: TRBJ1-4; clone_size: .; d_call: .; cdr3_nt: TGTGCCAGCAGCTACGGGACATCAGAAAAACTGTTTTTT; cdr3_aa: CASSYGTSEKLFF
v_call: TRBV5-1; j_call: TRBJ2-1; clone_size: .; d_call: TRBD2; cdr3_nt: TGCGCCACCGCCCCTAGCGGGGGTTACAATGAGCAGTTCTTC; cdr3_aa: CATAPSGGYNEQFF
v_call: TRBV5-1; j_call: TRBJ2-5; clone_size: once; d_call: TRBD2; cdr3_nt: TGCGCCAGCAGCTACTCCGGGACTAGCGGGGGAGGGGAGACCCAGTACTTC; cdr3_aa: CASSYSGTSGGGETQYF